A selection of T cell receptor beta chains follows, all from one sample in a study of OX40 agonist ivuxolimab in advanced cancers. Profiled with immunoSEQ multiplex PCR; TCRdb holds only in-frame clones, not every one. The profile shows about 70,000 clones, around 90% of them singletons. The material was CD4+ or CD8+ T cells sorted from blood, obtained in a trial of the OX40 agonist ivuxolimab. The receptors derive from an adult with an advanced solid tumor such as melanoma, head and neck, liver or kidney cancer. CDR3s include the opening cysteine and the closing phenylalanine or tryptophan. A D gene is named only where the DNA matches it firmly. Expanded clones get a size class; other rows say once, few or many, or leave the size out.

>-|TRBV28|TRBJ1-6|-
TGTGCCAGCAGTCCCCCTTTCAATTCACCCCTCCACTTT
CASSPPFNSPLHF
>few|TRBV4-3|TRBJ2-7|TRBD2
TGCGCCAGCAGCCAAGACCTGCTCCTCGGCGGGAGTAACGAGCAGTACTTC
CASSQDLLLGGSNEQYF
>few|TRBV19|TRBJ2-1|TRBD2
TGTGCCAGTAGTATAGTTCTAGCGGGAGGGGGCTCCTACAATGAGCAGTTCTTC
CASSIVLAGGGSYNEQFF
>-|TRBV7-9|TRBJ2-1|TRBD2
TGTGCCAGCAGCCTCGGGACTAGCGGGAGCGGGGAGCAGTTCTTC
CASSLGTSGSGEQFF
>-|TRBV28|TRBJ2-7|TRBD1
TGTGCCAGCAGTACCGGCAGGGGGCTCTACGAGCAGTACTTC
CASSTGRGLYEQYF
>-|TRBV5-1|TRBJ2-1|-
TGCGCCAGCAGCTTCGGCGACAGGAGGTCGGATGAGCAGTTCTTC
CASSFGDRRSDEQFF
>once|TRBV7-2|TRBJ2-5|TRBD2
TGTGCCAGCAGCTTCGGTAGTGGGAGGGGACAAGAGACCCAGTACTTC
CASSFGSGRGQETQYF
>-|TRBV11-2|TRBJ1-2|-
TGTGCCAGCAGCTTAGATCATGGCTACACCTTC
CASSLDHGYTF
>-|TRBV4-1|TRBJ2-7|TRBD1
TGCGCCAGCAGCCTTCCCGGACAGGGAATTGGCGAGCAGTACTTC
CASSLPGQGIGEQYF
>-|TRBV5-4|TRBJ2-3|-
TGTGCCAGCAGCATCATGATGGGGGGATGGTCAGATACGCAGTATTTT
CASSIMMGGWSDTQYF
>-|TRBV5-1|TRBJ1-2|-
TGCGCCAGCAGCCCCCCGGGGCCCCCGGACTATGGCTACACCTTC
CASSPPGPPDYGYTF